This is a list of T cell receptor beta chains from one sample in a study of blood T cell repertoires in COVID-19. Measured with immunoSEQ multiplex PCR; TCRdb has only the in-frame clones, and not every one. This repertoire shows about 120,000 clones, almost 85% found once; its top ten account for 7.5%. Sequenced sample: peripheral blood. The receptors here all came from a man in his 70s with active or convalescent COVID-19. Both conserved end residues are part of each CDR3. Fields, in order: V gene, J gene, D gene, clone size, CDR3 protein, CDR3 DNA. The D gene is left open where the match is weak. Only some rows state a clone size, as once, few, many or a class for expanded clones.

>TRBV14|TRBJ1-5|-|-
CASSQDRGAQHF
TGTGCCAGCAGCCAAGATCGGGGGGCCCAGCATTTT
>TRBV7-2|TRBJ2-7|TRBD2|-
CASSLGGGGAYEQYF
TGTGCCAGCAGCTTAGGGGGCGGGGGAGCGTACGAGCAGTACTTC
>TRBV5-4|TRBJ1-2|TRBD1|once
CASSGEAHTGAFGYTF
TGTGCCAGCAGCGGGGAGGCTCACACAGGGGCATTTGGCTACACCTTC
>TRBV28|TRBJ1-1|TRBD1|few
CASRDRNSAEAFF
TGTGCCAGCAGGGACAGGAATAGTGCTGAAGCTTTCTTT
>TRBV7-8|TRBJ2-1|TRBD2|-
CASSSPAVAGHSYNEQFF
TGTGCCAGCAGCTCGCCGGCCGTAGCGGGACACTCCTACAATGAGCAGTTCTTC
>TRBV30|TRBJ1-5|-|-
CAWSRGGPKQPQHF
TGTGCCTGGAGCCGGGGGGGGCCAAAGCAGCCCCAGCATTTT
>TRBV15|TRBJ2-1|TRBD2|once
CATSRGGAGGDNEQFF
TGTGCCACCAGCAGAGGTGGAGCGGGGGGTGACAATGAGCAGTTCTTC
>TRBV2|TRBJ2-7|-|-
CASSEATGSVQYF
TGTGCCAGCAGTGAAGCTACAGGGTCAGTGCAGTACTTC
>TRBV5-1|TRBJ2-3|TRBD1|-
CASSTGQSTDTQYF
TGCGCCAGCAGCACGGGACAGAGCACAGATACGCAGTATTTT
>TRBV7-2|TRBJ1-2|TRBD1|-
CASSVRTGSPDGYTF
TGTGCCAGCAGCGTGAGGACAGGGTCCCCGGATGGCTACACCTTC
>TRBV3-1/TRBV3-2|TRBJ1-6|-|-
CASSLGGNRSPLHF
TGTGCCAGCAGCCTTGGGGGGAATCGTTCACCCCTCCACTTT
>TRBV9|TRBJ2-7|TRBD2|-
CASSVDPSGGYEQYF
TGTGCCAGCAGCGTAGATCCTAGCGGGGGCTACGAGCAGTACTTC
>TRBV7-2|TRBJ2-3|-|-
CASSFDTRRTDTQYF
TGTGCCAGCAGCTTCGACACCAGGCGCACAGATACGCAGTATTTT
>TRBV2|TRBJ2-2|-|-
CASSAYGGINTGELFF
TGTGCCAGCAGTGCGTACGGCGGGATAAACACCGGGGAGCTGTTTTTT
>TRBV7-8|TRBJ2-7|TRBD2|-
CASSLAERGGYEQYF
TGTGCCAGCAGCTTAGCCGAGCGGGGGGGCTACGAGCAGTACTTC
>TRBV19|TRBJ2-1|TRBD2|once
CASSMGTTLAGYKNEQFF
TGTGCCAGTAGTATGGGGACCACTTTAGCGGGATATAAGAATGAGCAGTTCTTC
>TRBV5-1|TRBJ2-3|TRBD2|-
CASRTASGRSSDTQYF
TGCGCCAGCAGGACGGCTAGCGGGAGGTCCTCCGATACGCAGTATTTT
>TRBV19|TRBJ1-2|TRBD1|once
CASSPGTGGSYGYTF
TGTGCCAGTAGCCCCGGGACAGGGGGGAGCTATGGCTACACCTTC
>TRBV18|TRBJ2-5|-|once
CASSPLSGLETQYF
TGTGCCAGCTCACCACTTTCGGGGTTGGAGACCCAGTACTTC
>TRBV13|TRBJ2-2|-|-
CASSYSRGPGDTGELFF
TGTGCCAGCAGCTATTCCAGGGGCCCGGGCGATACCGGGGAGCTGTTTTTT
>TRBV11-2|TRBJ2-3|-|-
CASSLGLQPLTDTQYF
TGTGCCAGCAGCTTAGGGTTACAGCCTCTCACAGATACGCAGTATTTT
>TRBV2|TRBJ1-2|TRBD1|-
CASRTYTGGTDGYTF
TGTGCCAGCAGGACTTATACAGGGGGAACGGATGGCTACACCTTC
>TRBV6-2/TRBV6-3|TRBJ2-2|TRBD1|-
CASSYGTGIGELFF
TGTGCCAGCAGTTACGGGACAGGGATCGGGGAGCTGTTTTTT
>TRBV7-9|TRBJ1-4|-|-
CASSLGQANEKLFF
TGTGCCAGCAGCTTAGGACAGGCTAATGAAAAACTGTTTTTT
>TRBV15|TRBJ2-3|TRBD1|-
CATSSPGTGGPQYF
TGTGCCACCAGCAGTCCCGGGACAGGGGGCCCGCAGTATTTT
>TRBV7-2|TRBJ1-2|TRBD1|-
CASSSRTGASYGYTF
TGTGCCAGCAGCTCGCGGACAGGGGCATCCTATGGCTACACCTTC
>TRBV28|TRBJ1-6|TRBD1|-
CASRTTGIRNSPLHF
TGTGCCAGCAGAACGACAGGGATTAGGAATTCACCCCTCCACTTT
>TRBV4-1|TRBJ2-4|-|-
CASSPSISDSVAKNIQYF
TGCGCCAGCAGCCCGTCTATTTCGGACAGCGTAGCCAAAAACATTCAGTACTTC
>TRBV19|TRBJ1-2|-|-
CASRDKGVLVGYTF
TGTGCCAGTAGGGACAAGGGTGTGTTGGTTGGCTACACCTTC
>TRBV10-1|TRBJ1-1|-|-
CASRVFGRGRNTEAFF
TGCGCCAGCAGGGTATTTGGCAGGGGCCGGAACACTGAAGCTTTCTTT
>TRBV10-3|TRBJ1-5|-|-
CAISQEVGLLDQPQHF
TGTGCCATCAGTCAGGAGGTTGGTCTTTTGGATCAGCCCCAGCATTTT
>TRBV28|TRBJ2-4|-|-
CASRSETGLMAKNIQYF
TGTGCCAGCAGATCGGAGACAGGACTTATGGCCAAAAACATTCAGTACTTC
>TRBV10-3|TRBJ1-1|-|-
CAIWAGVETEAFF
TGTGCCATCTGGGCAGGGGTGGAAACTGAAGCTTTCTTT
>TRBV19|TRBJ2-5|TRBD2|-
CASSILTSGGGETQYF
TGTGCCAGTAGTATACTGACTAGCGGGGGCGGAGAGACCCAGTACTTC
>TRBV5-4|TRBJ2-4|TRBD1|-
CASSGTGGQVQYF
TGTGCCAGCAGCGGTACAGGGGGCCAGGTCCAGTACTTC
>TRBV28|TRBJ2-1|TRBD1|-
CATRDSYNEQFF
TGTGCCACCAGGGACAGTTACAATGAGCAGTTCTTC
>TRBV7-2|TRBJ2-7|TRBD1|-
CASSPQGRGLSYEQYF
TGTGCCAGCAGCCCCCAGGGCAGGGGGCTCTCCTACGAGCAGTACTTC
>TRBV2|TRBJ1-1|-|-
CASSGAGNTEAFF
TGTGCCAGCAGTGGTGCAGGTAACACTGAAGCTTTCTTT
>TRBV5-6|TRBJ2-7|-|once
CASSLFSGAEIYEQYF
TGTGCCAGCAGCTTGTTTTCAGGGGCCGAAATATACGAGCAGTACTTC
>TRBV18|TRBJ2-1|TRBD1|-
CASSPPEVDRASYNEQFF
TGTGCCAGCTCACCACCGGAAGTTGACAGGGCCTCCTACAATGAGCAGTTCTTC
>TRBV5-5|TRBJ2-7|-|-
CASSTERQSFYEQYF
TGTGCCAGCAGCACCGAGCGTCAGTCTTTCTACGAGCAGTACTTC
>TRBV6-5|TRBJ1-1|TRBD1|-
CASSRDSLMNTEAFF
TGTGCCAGCAGTCGGGACAGTCTTATGAACACTGAAGCTTTCTTT
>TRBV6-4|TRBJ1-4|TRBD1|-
CASSDSGQVYIPIEKLFF
TGTGCCAGCAGTGACTCCGGACAGGTTTACATTCCAATCGAAAAACTGTTTTTT
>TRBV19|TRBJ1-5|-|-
CASSIANREQPQHF
TGTGCCAGTAGTATAGCTAACAGGGAACAGCCCCAGCATTTT
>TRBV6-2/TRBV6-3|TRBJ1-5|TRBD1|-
CASSDTGTGYQPQHF
TGTGCCAGCAGTGACACCGGGACAGGCTATCAGCCCCAGCATTTT
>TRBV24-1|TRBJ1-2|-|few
CATSEPTGYGYTF
TGTGCCACCAGTGAACCAACTGGCTATGGCTACACCTTC
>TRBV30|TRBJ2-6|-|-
CAWSRPGANVLTF
TGTGCCTGGAGCAGGCCTGGGGCCAACGTCCTGACTTTC
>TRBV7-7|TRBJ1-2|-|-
CASSSLGGLHGYTF
TGTGCTAGCAGCTCTCTCGGGGGGTTGCATGGCTACACCTTC
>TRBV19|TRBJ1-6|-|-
CASSQRTANSPLHF
TGTGCCAGTAGTCAGCGGACAGCAAATTCACCCCTCCACTTT